This TCR beta chain was obtained from a study of long-term antiretroviral therapy in people with HIV. About the research overall: Collection dates of the earliest samples fall about a decade before the 2015 immediate-ART recommendation. Study-level findings and limits: Dominant in the repertoire at all time points were clones expanded before ART.

Notes on this clone: Its antigen is undetermined.

Each contributor possessed a minimum of one pre-ART and a minimum of two post-ART PBMC samples. Sequencing relied on immunoSEQ assay v3.0, run at survey level. The assay was immunoSEQ multiplex PCR, and TCRdb's table has in-frame clones only and misses some. The sample holds about 20,000 clones, approximately 88% seen once. CDR1 SGDLS and CDR2 YYNGEE come from the germline V gene. The V and J ends lost 4 bases and 2 bases respectively, with 7 bases between them. The CDR3 is 14 residues long. This specimen consisted of unsorted PBMCs, obtained 1.2 years after starting antiretroviral therapy. The source is a woman between 40 and 55 years old with HIV. The chain joins TRBV9 to TRBJ2-6; D is ambiguous. The chain's CDR3 is CASSQNPGANVLTF. DNA for the CDR3: TGTGCCAGCAGCCAAAATCCTGGGGCCAACGTCCTGACTTTC.